The clone carrying this T cell receptor beta chain was recorded many times. Its specificity is unknown. The data were taken from a study of human T cells and chemical hapten exposure. For the study at large: Per-sample variation in TCR yield stemmed mainly from small pooled library volume differences.

The library tagged individual cDNA molecules with unique molecular identifiers. TCRdb itself ran the 5' RACE reads through MiXCR, one entry per CDR3 protein. The sample includes 120,000 to 150,000 distinct CDR3 sequences, roughly 4% seen only once; the top ten take over 1.1%. Total RNA extraction was carried out from unfractionated whole blood. Per germline, CDR1 SQVTM and CDR2 ANQGSEA. This CDR3 has 14 residues. The ends were cut back, 0 bases at V and 0 bases at J, with 8 bases in the middle. Overall study findings and caveats: Unchanged with DPC sensitization were TCRs above 1 in 1000 frequency.

The V and J genes are TRBV29-1 and TRBJ1-1; TRBD1 is a possible D gene (6 bases). The source is a female donor in good health. The CDR3 nucleotides are TGCAGCGTTGAAGAGGGGGGCGTGAACACTGAAGCTTTCTTT. This gives the protein CSVEEGGVNTEAFF.